This T cell receptor (beta chain) originates from a study of T cell responses to AZD1222 COVID-19 vaccine. Study conclusions and caveats: Dominant CD4 TCR responses targeted spike regions 160-218 and 743-854. Regions left unmutated in variants are reportedly the target of nearly half of spike-specific TCRs. The study found Spike-specific TCR breadth and depth rose after two AZD1222 doses. White British ancestry dominated among donors, who included more females, and clonal diversity was possibly underestimated.

Trimming left V 0 bases short and J 2 bases short, with 13 bases between. CDR1 LGHNA and CDR2 YNFKEQ come from the germline V gene. CDR3 length equals 16 residues. Measured with immunoSEQ multiplex PCR; TCRdb has only the in-frame clones, and not every one. The table has 150,000 or so clones, around 90% seen once. With respect to this clone: Its antigen is not identified.

This specimen was peripheral blood, taken 28 days after the second dose of the MenACWY control vaccine. V gene TRBV4-2 combines with J gene TRBJ1-2; D gene ambiguous. The TCR originated in an adult who received the MenACWY meningococcal vaccine as a control. In nucleotides, the CDR3 is TGTGCCAGCAGCCAAGATGCCGGGAGAAACAACTATGGCTACACCTTC. This translates into CASSQDAGRNNYGYTF.